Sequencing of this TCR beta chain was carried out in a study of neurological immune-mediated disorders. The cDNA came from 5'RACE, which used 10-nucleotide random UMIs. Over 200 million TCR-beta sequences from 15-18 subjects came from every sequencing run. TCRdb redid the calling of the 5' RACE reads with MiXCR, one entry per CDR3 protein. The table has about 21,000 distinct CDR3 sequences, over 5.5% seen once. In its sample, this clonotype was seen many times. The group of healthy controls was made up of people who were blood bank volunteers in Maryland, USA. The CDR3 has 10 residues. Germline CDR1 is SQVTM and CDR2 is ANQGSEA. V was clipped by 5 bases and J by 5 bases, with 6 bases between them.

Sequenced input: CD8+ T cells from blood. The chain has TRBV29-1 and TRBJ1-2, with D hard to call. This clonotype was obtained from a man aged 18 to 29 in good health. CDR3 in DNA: TGCAGCGTTAGTGGTTATGGCTACACCTTC. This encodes CSVSGYGYTF.